The present T cell receptor beta chain was sequenced within a study of blood T cells in healthy people across ages (dated by TCRdb to between 2014 and 2017). At the level of the whole study: In model experiments, template switching captured roughly one uniquely barcoded TCR beta cDNA molecule for every two T cells. To track age-related changes in TCR beta repertoire diversity, the study relied on deep sequencing normalized with unique cDNA molecular identifiers. To avoid experimental bias, donors of different ages were randomly spread across the sequencing lanes. Four age groups were formed from the donors: young (average about 15 years), middle-aged (approximately 41), aged (about 62) and long-lived (around 80). For two donors (one aged 18 to 30 and one aged 80 or older), the study analyzed two additional independent replicas of 1 million unique cDNA reads from the same blood draw.

The roughly 39 donors, aged about 6 to 95 years, were systemically healthy Caucasian individuals from Russia. Roughly 11 milliliters of peripheral blood were drawn from each donor into EDTA-treated Vacutainer tubes. Ficoll-Paque density-gradient centrifugation was used to isolate PBMCs, with at least 7 million per sample. Trizol reagent was used to extract total RNA from PBMCs, with at least 6 micrograms per sample. For every donor, flow cytometry on a PBMC aliquot measured the percentage of naive CD45RAhigh/CD27high T cells. The method behind the library was 5' RACE. TCRdb names Illumina HiSeq 2500 as the instrument used. A second PCR of about 7 to 12 cycles was run with a J-beta primer mix and a sample-barcoded 5' primer. Each TCR beta cDNA molecule received a unique molecular identifier from a template-switch 5' adaptor carrying 12 random nucleotides. Each sample yielded at least 3 million CDR3-containing paired-end reads. The Mint cDNA synthesis kit, primed by a TRBC-specific oligonucleotide, was used to synthesize first-strand cDNA from all RNA. After uracil-DNA glycosylase treatment, a first 18-cycle PCR used universal primers M1SS and BC2_uni_R on all cDNA. Per the authors' processing: For normalization, 1 million high-quality reads, each with a distinct molecular identifier, were randomly selected from each sample. Reads sharing molecular identifiers were discarded rather than binned into consensus sequences. MiTCR, set to a Q25 quality threshold and the strictest error-elimination algorithm, was used for CDR3 identification, clonotype clustering and error correction. A nonparametric unseen species model with Euler transformation was used to estimate a lower bound on total TCR beta diversity. TCRdb passed the public sequencing reads through fastp at Q25 and MiXCR, retaining productive beta sequences. Entries are consolidated by CDR3 protein sequence, retaining the most common genes and DNA. These V and J calls originate from TCRdb's pipeline instead of the authors' own analysis. The sample records over 700,000 distinct CDR3 sequences, 53% of which are singletons. The ten largest clones capture approximately 40% of the sample.

Points on this clonotype: Its recognized antigen is unknown. No base-level quality is on record; no much larger clone is a single base apart.

Paper-wide results and their limitations: The percentage of naive T cells measured by flow cytometry correlated strongly with observed TCR beta diversity. Total diversity estimates from one million sequenced T cells were considered lower bounds and underestimates. The long-lived group showed more naive CD4+ T cells, fewer expanded clones and increased TCR diversity than the aged group, suggesting age selection. As age increased, observed TCR beta diversity per million T cells dropped in a roughly linear way, and a significant reduction was already evident by age 40. Conclusive comparison of naive and antigen-experienced compartments was prevented by the profiling of bulk unsorted PBMCs. Because donor CMV infection status was unknown, age-related changes in expanded clonotypes were potentially confounded.

The sample taken for sequencing was blood. The clonotype comes from an elderly man in good health.

The DNA is TGTGCCAGCAGCGGAGCTTTTCTGGGTAGCTCCTACAATGAGCAGTTCTTC. Its translation reads: CASSGAFLGSSYNEQFF. The chain links TRBV7-9 with TRBJ2-1; a confident D gene designation cannot be given. V loses 5 bases, J loses 0 bases, and the germline ends lie 17 bases apart. From the germline V gene (reference sequence), CDR1 is SEHNR and CDR2 is FQNEAQ. The CDR3 covers 17 residues, taking in both the cysteine and the phenylalanine. Only the CDR3 portion is preserved as DNA: 51 bases, with reading frame beginning at the first base.